One and the same sample provided the 25 T cell receptor beta chains below, sequenced in a study of T cells in localized non-small cell lung cancer (TCRdb year 2020). The method was the immunoSEQ multiplex PCR assay. Imported from immuneACCESS, the table was reduced by TCRdb to in-frame sequences with V and J called. These copies leave out some clones; in studies compared against another copy, an unresolved V gene accounts for under half, and the cause of the remainder is not known. Present in this sample are over 25,000 clones, roughly 78% of which were seen just once. Of the sample, approximately 35% falls within the top ten clones. The source material was peripheral blood, sampled before any cancer treatment. These receptors were collected from a male donor at least 60 years old with stage II squamous cell lung carcinoma.

This chain links TRBV13 with TRBJ1-4; D gene uncertain. In germline, CDR1 is PRHDT, CDR2 FYEKMQ (reference sequence). With 2 bases removed from V and 3 bases from J, the gap between germline ends came to 7 bases. The CDR3 loop spans 14 amino acids. In nucleotides, the CDR3 is TGTGCCAGCAGCTTAAACGGAGCTAATGAAAAACTGTTTTTT. Protein: CASSLNGANEKLFF.

The V and J genes are TRBV7-9 and TRBJ1-2; the match to TRBD1 covers 9 bases. CDR3 length: 15 residues. The germline gives CDR1 SEHNR, CDR2 FQNEAQ (reference sequence). V shed 6 bases, J shed 3 bases, and the junction held 8 bases outside the gene matches. As DNA, the CDR3 is TGTGCCAGCAGTTCCGGGACAGGGAGTGACTATGGCTACACCTTC. Translated, it gives CASSSGTGSDYGYTF. Full variable domain (outside the CDR3, taken from reference TRBV7-9 and TRBJ1-2): DTGVSQNPRHKITKRGQNVTFRCDPISEHNRLYWYRQTLGQGPEFLTYFQNEAQLEKSRLLSDRFSAERPKGSFSTLEIQRTEQGDSAMYLCASSSGTGSDYGYTFGSGTRLTVV.

The chain employs TRBV2 and TRBJ2-5; 9 bases map to TRBD1. The J segment lost 5 bases and the V segment lost 4 bases, leaving 5 bases of the junction unmatched. The CDR3 runs 14 residues. Germline lookup yields CDR1 SNHLY and CDR2 FYNNEI. The CDR3 loop reads CASSVGQGWETQYF. DNA for the CDR3: TGTGCCAGCAGTGTGGGACAGGGCTGGGAGACCCAGTACTTC.

This chain uses TRBV5-4 with TRBJ1-2; D gene uncertain. Germline lookup yields CDR1 SGHNT and CDR2 YYREEE (reference sequence). CDR3 length: 13 residues. V lost 4 bases and J lost 0, with 7 bases in between. The CDR3: CASSLETNYGYTF. Written as DNA, the CDR3 is TGTGCCAGCAGCCTGGAAACTAACTATGGCTACACCTTC. Together with reference TRBV5-4 and TRBJ1-2, the CDR3 gives the full variable domain: ETGVTQSPTHLIKTRGQQVTLRCSSQSGHNTVSWYQQALGQGPQFIFQYYREEENGRGNFPPRFSGLQFPNYSSELNVNALELDDSALYLCASSLETNYGYTFGSGTRLTVV.

V gene TRBV10-3 combines with J gene TRBJ1-1; possibly TRBD1 for D (5 bases). Deletions cut 11 bases from V and 10 bases from J, with 20 bases between. Germline assignment: CDR1 ENHRY and CDR2 SYGVKD. This CDR3 has 12 residues. Written as DNA, the CDR3 is TGTGCCTCGTCAGGAACCCGGGGGGGAGCTTTCTTT. Translated, it gives CASSGTRGGAFF.

The chain carries TRBV5-1 and TRBJ2-1; D may match TRBD1 or TRBD2 (5 bases each). From germline, CDR1 is SGHRS and CDR2 YFSETQ. The V end was cut by 4 bases, the J end by 2 bases, with 22 bases between. The CDR3 runs 18 residues. The CDR3 DNA reads as TGCGCCAGCAGCGGTTCCTACACCGGGACGCCTACCTACAATGAGCAGTTCTTC. This translates into CASSGSYTGTPTYNEQFF. Complete variable domain (other parts from reference TRBV5-1 and TRBJ2-1): KAGVTQTPRYLIKTRGQQVTLSCSPISGHRSVSWYQQTPGQGLQFLFEYFSETQRNKGNFPGRFSGRQFSNSRSEMNVSTLELGDSALYLCASSGSYTGTPTYNEQFFGPGTRLTVL.

The rearrangement uses TRBV6-4 and TRBJ1-4; no clear D. CDR3 length equals 15 residues. Germline V gene data show CDR1 as MRHNA and CDR2 as SNTAGT. The V end lost 0 bases, the J end lost 5 bases, and 10 bases lay between the germline ends. The CDR3 DNA reads TGTGCCAGCAGTGACTCGAAAGGACCCAATGAAAAACTGTTTTTT. This sequence encodes CASSDSKGPNEKLFF.

A remark on this clone: One junction end does not reproduce the germline sequence, and a read error may be involved. The chain carries TRBV7-7 and TRBJ2-3; D remains unclear. The CDR3 has 14 residues. CDR1 SSHAT and CDR2 FNYEAQ come from the germline V gene (reference sequence). The DNA of the CDR3 is TGTGCTAGCAGCTTAACCTTCTCCGAAGATACGCAGTATTTT. Translation gives CASSLTFSEDTQYF.

This clone showed up just a few times. The rearrangement joins TRBV6-6 to TRBJ1-6; unclear D gene. From germline, CDR1 is MNHNY and CDR2 SVGAGI (reference sequence). The CDR3 runs to 15 residues. Trimming took 0 bases from V and 10 from J, leaving 13 bases between them. The CDR3 DNA reads as TGTGCCAGCAGTTACTCGACGGCCTGGGAGTCACCCCTCCACTTT. Protein: CASSYSTAWESPLHF.

Of note for this clone: Other DNA variants within this sample encode the same CDR3. V usage is TRBV18 and J usage is TRBJ1-1; 8 bases line up with TRBD1. This CDR3 spans 13 amino acids. Germline V gene lookup returns CDR1 KGHSH and CDR2 LQKENI. V was clipped by 3 bases and J by 5 bases; unmatched bases: 2. CDR3 sequence (DNA): TGTGCCAGCTCACCTACAGGGGGGACTGAAGCTTTCTTT. It translates to CASSPTGGTEAFF.

This chain joins TRBV5-6 and TRBJ1-4, with D uncertain. The CDR3 totals 12 residues. Germline V gives CDR1 SGHDT, CDR2 YYEEEE. Trimming removed 0 bases from V and 8 bases from J, with 5 bases in between. DNA of the CDR3: TGTGCCAGCAGCTTGGATCGGGAAAAACTGTTTTTT. Protein: CASSLDREKLFF.

The CDR3 reads CASSDLAGGDYEQYF. The CDR3 DNA follows: TGTGCCAGCAGTGATTTAGCGGGAGGAGATTACGAGCAGTACTTC. This rearrangement joins TRBV25-1 to TRBJ2-7; TRBD2 agrees at 10 bases. CDR1 is MGHDK, CDR2 SYGVNS, per germline. Trimming removed 3 bases from V and 4 bases from J; junction bases left unmatched: 6. This CDR3 region has 15 residues.

This clone has only one observation. The chain has TRBV18 and TRBJ2-5; TRBD1 might be the D (5 bases). This CDR3 is 12 amino acids long. V was clipped by 5 bases and J by 5 bases, with 9 bases between them. Germline V gene sequence: CDR1 KGHSH, CDR2 LQKENI. CDR3 DNA sequence: TGTGCCAGCTCATCAGGGATGGAGACCCAGTACTTC. It translates to CASSSGMETQYF.

This chain connects TRBV19 to TRBJ2-1; the match to TRBD2 covers 16 bases. Looked up from germline, CDR1 is LNHDA and CDR2 is SQIVND (reference sequence). This CDR3 contains 18 residues. V lost 3 bases, J lost 7 bases, and 9 bases stayed unmatched. The CDR3 region is CASSIPLGLAGGENEQFF. DNA of the CDR3: TGTGCCAGTAGTATCCCCTTGGGACTAGCGGGAGGGGAAAATGAGCAGTTCTTC.

In its sample, this clone is medium-sized. J is TRBJ1-2 and V is TRBV9; 7 positions match TRBD1. The germline gives CDR1 SGDLS, CDR2 YYNGEE. Trimming cost V 0 bases and J 4 bases; bases outside gene matches: 6. The CDR3 covers 15 residues. This CDR3 is CASSVAEGATYGYTF. DNA of the CDR3: TGTGCCAGCAGCGTAGCGGAGGGGGCAACCTATGGCTACACCTTC.

In its sample, this clone was seen once. The V and J genes are TRBV29-1 and TRBJ2-2, with TRBD1 matching over 7 bases. J was trimmed by 4 bases and V by 7 bases; bases with no gene match: 9. CDR3 length equals 14 residues. CDR1 is SQVTM, CDR2 ANQGSEA, per germline. The CDR3 reads CSAGQATLTGELFF. The CDR3 nucleotides are TGCAGCGCCGGACAGGCGACCCTCACCGGGGAGCTGTTTTTT.

This clone was counted only a few times. CDR3 residues: CASSITWNRGNTEAFF. The CDR3 DNA sequence: TGTGCCAGTAGTATTACGTGGAACAGGGGGAACACTGAAGCTTTCTTT. The genes are TRBV19 and TRBJ1-1; 7 bases map to TRBD1. Unmatched junction bases numbered 8, after V lost 3 bases and J lost 1 base. The germline V gene has CDR1 LNHDA and CDR2 SQIVND (reference sequence). CDR3 length: 16 amino acids.

This chain connects TRBV7-5 to TRBJ2-5; the table gives TRBD1 as D, unverified against the DNA. TRBV7-5 is a listed pseudogene. This CDR3 region has 13 residues. In DNA form, the CDR3 reads TGTGTCAGAAGCTTACCAGGGGGAGAGACCCAGTACTTC. Its translation: CVRSLPGGETQYF.

The chain carries TRBV19 and TRBJ1-2; 10 bases fit TRBD1. The CDR3 covers 15 residues. J gave up 5 bases and V 4 bases, and 7 bases lay outside the gene matches. Germline V gives CDR1 LNHDA, CDR2 SQIVND (reference sequence). The CDR3, as DNA: TGTGCCAGTAGTACGAACGGACAGGGGGTGTATGGCTACACCTTC. Translated, it gives CASSTNGQGVYGYTF.

This clone was detected many times. The genes are TRBV12-5 and TRBJ2-1; TRBD2 aligns across 8 bases. CDR3 length: 17 amino acids. CDR1 and CDR2 (germline): LGHNT, FRNRAP. Germline trimming cut 7 bases from V and 3 bases from J; bases unmatched to any gene: 14. CDR3 nucleotides: TGTGCTAGTGCCTATTTTACTGGGCTAGCGGGCTACAATGAGCAGTTCTTC. As protein: CASAYFTGLAGYNEQFF.

V gene TRBV5-1 combines with J gene TRBJ2-2; D gene ambiguous. The CDR3 is 14 residues long. Germline loops: CDR1 SGHRS, CDR2 YFSETQ. Trimming left V 0 bases short and J 5 bases short, with 8 bases between. In DNA, the CDR3 is TGCGCCAGCAGCTTGGACGGACCGACCGGGGAGCTGTTTTTT. Translating gives CASSLDGPTGELFF.

In this sample, this clone turned up a few times. V is TRBV6-5 and J is TRBJ1-6; no firm D call. The germline V gene has CDR1 MNHEY and CDR2 SVGAGI. V was clipped by 6 bases and J by 7 bases, with 7 bases between them. The CDR3 sequence is 12 residues long. DNA of the CDR3: TGTGCCAGCAGCATCTCAAATTCACCCCTCCACTTT. This gives the protein CASSISNSPLHF.

The V call is TRBV5-1, the J call TRBJ2-3; D perhaps matches TRBD1 (6 bases). The V gene lost 4 bases and the J gene lost 4 bases, with 13 bases spanning the gap. The CDR3 spans 14 residues. Germline CDR1 is SGHRS and CDR2 is YFSETQ. CDR3: CASSRGTGADTQYF. CDR3 sequence (DNA): TGCGCCAGCAGCAGGGGGACCGGGGCAGATACGCAGTATTTT.

This chain uses TRBV10-1 with TRBJ1-1; TRBD1 aligns across 11 bases. CDR3 length equals 13 residues. The V segment lost 6 bases and the J segment 5 bases; nucleotides outside the gene matches: 2. Germline CDR1 is WNHNN and CDR2 is SYGVQD (reference sequence). The CDR3 sequence is CASSRDRGTEAFF. The CDR3 bases are TGCGCCAGCAGCCGGGACAGGGGGACTGAAGCTTTCTTT.

The genes are TRBV5-1 and TRBJ2-1; TRBD1 or TRBD2 may be the D gene (6 bases each). From germline, CDR1 is SGHRS and CDR2 YFSETQ. Trimming removed 4 bases from V and 6 bases from J, with 17 bases in between. The CDR3 loop spans 15 amino acids. The CDR3 reads CASSTGASWGNEQFF. CDR3 bases: TGCGCCAGCAGCACGGGGGCCTCTTGGGGCAATGAGCAGTTCTTC.